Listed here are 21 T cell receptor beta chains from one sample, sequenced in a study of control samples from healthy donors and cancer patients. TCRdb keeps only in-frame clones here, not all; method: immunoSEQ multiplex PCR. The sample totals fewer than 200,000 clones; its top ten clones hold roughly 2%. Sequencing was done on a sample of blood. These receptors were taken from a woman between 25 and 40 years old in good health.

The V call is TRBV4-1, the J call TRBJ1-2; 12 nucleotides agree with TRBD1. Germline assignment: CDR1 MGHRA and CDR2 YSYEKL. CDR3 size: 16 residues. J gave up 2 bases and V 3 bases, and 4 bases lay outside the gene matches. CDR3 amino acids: CASSQGTGGRNYGYTF. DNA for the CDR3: TGCGCCAGCAGCCAGGGGACAGGGGGCAGGAACTATGGCTACACCTTC.

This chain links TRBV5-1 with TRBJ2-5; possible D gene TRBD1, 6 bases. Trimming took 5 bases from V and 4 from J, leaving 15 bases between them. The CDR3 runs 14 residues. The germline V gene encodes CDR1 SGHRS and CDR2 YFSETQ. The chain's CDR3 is CASRGAWARETQYF. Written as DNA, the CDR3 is TGCGCCAGCAGGGGGGCGTGGGCCCGAGAGACCCAGTACTTC. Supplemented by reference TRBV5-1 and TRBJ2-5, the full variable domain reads KAGVTQTPRYLIKTRGQQVTLSCSPISGHRSVSWYQQTPGQGLQFLFEYFSETQRNKGNFPGRFSGRQFSNSRSEMNVSTLELGDSALYLCASRGAWARETQYFGPGTRLLVL.

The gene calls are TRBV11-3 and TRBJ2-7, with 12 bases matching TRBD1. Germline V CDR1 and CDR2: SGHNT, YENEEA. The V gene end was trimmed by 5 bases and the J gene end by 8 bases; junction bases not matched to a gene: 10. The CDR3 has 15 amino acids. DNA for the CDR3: TGTGCCAGCAGCCCTGCGGGGACAGGGGGCCTCAAGCAGTACTTC. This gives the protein CASSPAGTGGLKQYF.

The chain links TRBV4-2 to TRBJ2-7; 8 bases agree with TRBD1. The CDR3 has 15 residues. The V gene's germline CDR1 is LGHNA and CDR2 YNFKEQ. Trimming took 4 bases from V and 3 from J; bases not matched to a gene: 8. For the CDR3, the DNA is TGTGCCAGCAGCCCTCAGGGGGCTCTCCTCTACGAGCAGTACTTC. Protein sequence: CASSPQGALLYEQYF.

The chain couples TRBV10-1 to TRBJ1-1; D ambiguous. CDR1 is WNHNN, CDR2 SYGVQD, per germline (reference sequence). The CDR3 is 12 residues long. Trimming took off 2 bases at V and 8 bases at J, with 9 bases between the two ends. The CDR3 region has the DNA TGCGCCAGCAGTGAGCCGTTAAAAGAAGCTTTCTTT. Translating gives CASSEPLKEAFF.

CDR3 loop: CASSVQRQTYNEQFF. As DNA, the CDR3 is TGTGCCAGCTCCGTGCAGCGGCAGACCTACAATGAGCAGTTCTTC. V and J are TRBV6-4 and TRBJ2-1; tentative D call: TRBD2 (5 bases). This CDR3 comprises 15 residues. CDR1 is MRHNA and CDR2 is SNTAGT in the germline V gene. Trimming removed 8 bases from V and 2 bases from J, with 16 bases in between.

The CDR3 DNA is TGTGCCAGCAGTGAATTTCCCCGAACCGACTATGGCTACACCTTC. Its translation is CASSEFPRTDYGYTF. This chain links TRBV6-1 with TRBJ1-2; D not resolved. Looked up from germline, CDR1 is MNHNS and CDR2 is SASEGT. The CDR3 is 15 residues long. Between the trimmed V and J ends, which lost 2 bases and 3 bases, there was a span of 13 bases.

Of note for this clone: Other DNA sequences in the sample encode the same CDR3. CDR3 amino acids: CASSPSHRNTEAFF. CDR3 sequence (DNA): TGTGCCAGCTCACCAAGCCATCGGAACACTGAAGCTTTCTTT. This chain connects TRBV18 to TRBJ1-1; D gene ambiguous. V lost 2 bases and J 1 base, leaving 8 bases between the germline ends. This CDR3 has 14 residues. In germline, CDR1 is KGHSH, CDR2 LQKENI.

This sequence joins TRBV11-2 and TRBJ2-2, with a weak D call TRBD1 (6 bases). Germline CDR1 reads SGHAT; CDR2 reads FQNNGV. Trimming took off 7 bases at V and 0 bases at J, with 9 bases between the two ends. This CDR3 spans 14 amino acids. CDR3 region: CASNRVANTGELFF. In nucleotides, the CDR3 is TGTGCCAGCAACAGGGTAGCGAACACCGGGGAGCTGTTTTTT.

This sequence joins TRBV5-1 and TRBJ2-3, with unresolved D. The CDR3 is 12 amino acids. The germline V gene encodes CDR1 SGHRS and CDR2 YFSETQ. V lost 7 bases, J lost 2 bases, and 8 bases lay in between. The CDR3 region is CASSGSTDTQYF. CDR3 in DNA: TGCGCCAGCTCGGGCTCCACAGATACGCAGTATTTT.

The CDR3, as DNA: TGTGCCAGCAGTTTCGAGACAGGGCTAGTCCCCACAGATACGCAGTATTTT. This translates into CASSFETGLVPTDTQYF. The V gene is TRBV5-5, the J gene TRBJ2-3, with 7 bases aligning to TRBD1. Germline V lookup: CDR1 SGHKS, CDR2 YYEKEE (reference sequence). J was trimmed by 2 bases and V by 5 bases; bases with no gene match: 14. The CDR3 sequence is 17 residues long.

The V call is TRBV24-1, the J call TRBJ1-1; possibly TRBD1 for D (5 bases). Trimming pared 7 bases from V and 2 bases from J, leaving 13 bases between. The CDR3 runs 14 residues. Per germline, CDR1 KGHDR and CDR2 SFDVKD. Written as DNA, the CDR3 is TGTGCCACCAGGGGGGGGGTCGTCAACACTGAAGCTTTCTTT. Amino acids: CATRGGVVNTEAFF.

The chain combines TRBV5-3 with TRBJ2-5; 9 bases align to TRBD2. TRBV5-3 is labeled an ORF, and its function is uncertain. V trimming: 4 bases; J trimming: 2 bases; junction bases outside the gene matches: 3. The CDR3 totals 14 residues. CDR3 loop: CARSPAGGQETQYF. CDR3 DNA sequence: TGTGCCAGAAGCCCAGCGGGGGGTCAAGAGACCCAGTACTTC.

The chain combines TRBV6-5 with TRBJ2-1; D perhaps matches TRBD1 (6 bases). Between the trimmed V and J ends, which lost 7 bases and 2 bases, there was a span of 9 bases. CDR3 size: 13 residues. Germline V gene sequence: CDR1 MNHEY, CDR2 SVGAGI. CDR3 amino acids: CASKRTAYNEQFF. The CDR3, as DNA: TGTGCCAGCAAAAGGACAGCCTACAATGAGCAGTTCTTC.

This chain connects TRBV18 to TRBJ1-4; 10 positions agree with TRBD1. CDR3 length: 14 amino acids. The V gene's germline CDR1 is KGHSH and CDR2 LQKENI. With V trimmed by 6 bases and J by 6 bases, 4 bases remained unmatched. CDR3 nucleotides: TGTGCCAGCTCCCCGACAGGGGGCGATGAAAAACTGTTTTTT. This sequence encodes CASSPTGGDEKLFF.

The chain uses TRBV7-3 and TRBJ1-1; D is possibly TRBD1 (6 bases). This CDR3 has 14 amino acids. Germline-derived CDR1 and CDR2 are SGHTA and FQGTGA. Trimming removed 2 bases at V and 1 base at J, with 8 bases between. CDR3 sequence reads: CASSLGGPNTEAFF. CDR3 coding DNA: TGTGCCAGCAGCTTAGGGGGCCCGAACACTGAAGCTTTCTTT.

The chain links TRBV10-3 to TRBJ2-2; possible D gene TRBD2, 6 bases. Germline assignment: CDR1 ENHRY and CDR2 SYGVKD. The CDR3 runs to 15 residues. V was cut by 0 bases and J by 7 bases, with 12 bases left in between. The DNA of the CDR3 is TGTGCCATCAGTGAGTCGTCGGGGGAGGTCGGGGAGCTGTTTTTT. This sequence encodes CAISESSGEVGELFF.

This chain's CDR3 is CASSMWNTEAFF. DNA for the CDR3: TGTGCCAGTAGTATGTGGAACACTGAAGCTTTCTTT. The rearrangement links TRBV19 to TRBJ1-1; no reliable D call. Germline CDR1 reads LNHDA; CDR2 reads SQIVND (reference sequence). The CDR3 sequence is 12 residues long. V dropped 3 bases and J dropped 1 base, with 3 bases sitting between them.

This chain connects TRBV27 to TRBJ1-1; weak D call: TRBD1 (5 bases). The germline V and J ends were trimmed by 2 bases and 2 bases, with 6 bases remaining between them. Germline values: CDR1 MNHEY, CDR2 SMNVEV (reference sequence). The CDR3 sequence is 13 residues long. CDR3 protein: CASSLQGNTEAFF. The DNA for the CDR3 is TGTGCCAGCAGTTTACAGGGCAACACTGAAGCTTTCTTT.

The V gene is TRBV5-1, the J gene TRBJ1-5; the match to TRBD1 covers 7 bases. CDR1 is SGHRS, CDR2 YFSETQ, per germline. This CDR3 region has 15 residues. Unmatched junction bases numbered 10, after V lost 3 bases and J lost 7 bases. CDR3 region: CASSYSGGRGQPQHF. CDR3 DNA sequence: TGCGCCAGCAGCTACTCAGGGGGACGAGGGCAGCCCCAGCATTTT.

This chain's CDR3 is CASSLAPTGAGANVLTF. The CDR3 bases are TGCGCCAGCAGCTTGGCCCCGACAGGGGCTGGGGCCAACGTCCTGACTTTC. The chain combines TRBV5-1 with TRBJ2-6, with 8 bases identical to TRBD1. V was clipped by 0 bases and J by 2 bases; unmatched bases: 4. The germline gives CDR1 SGHRS, CDR2 YFSETQ. The CDR3 is 17 residues long.